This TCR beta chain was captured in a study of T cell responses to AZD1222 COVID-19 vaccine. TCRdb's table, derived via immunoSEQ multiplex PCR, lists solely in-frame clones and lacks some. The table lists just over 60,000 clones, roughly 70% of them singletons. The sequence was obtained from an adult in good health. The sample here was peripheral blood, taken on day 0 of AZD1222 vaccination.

The CDR3 bases are TGTGCCAGCAGCTTTTTTAGGGGGAACACTGAAGCTTTCTTT. Amino acids: CASSFFRGNTEAFF. V is TRBV11-2 and J is TRBJ1-1; the D gene is possibly TRBD1 (5 bases). Looked up from germline, CDR1 is SGHAT and CDR2 is FQNNGV. The length of the CDR3 is 14 residues. With 3 bases removed from V and 1 base from J, the gap between germline ends came to 9 bases. Looking up the rest from reference TRBV11-2 and TRBJ1-1 gives the full variable domain: EAGVAQSPRYKIIEKRQSVAFWCNPISGHATLYWYQQILGQGPKLLIQFQNNGVVDDSQLPKDRFSAERLKGVDSTLKIQPAKLEDSAVYLCASSFFRGNTEAFFGQGTRLTVV.